The rows below give T cell receptor beta chains drawn from one sample of a study of blood T cell repertoires in COVID-19. Data came from immunoSEQ multiplex PCR; TCRdb stores just in-frame clones and leaves some out. The sample shows about 270,000 clones, roughly 82% of them seen only once. Sequencing was carried out using peripheral blood. Receptors were obtained from a woman of 80 years or more with COVID-19, enrolled during active disease. Both conserved end residues are part of each CDR3. The D gene is left open where the match is weak. Clone size, where shown, is once, few, many, or a class for clones that have expanded.

V	J	size	D	DNA	CDR3
TRBV6-5	TRBJ2-2	.	.	TGTGCCAGCAGTTACTTGCGCGATACCGGGGAGCTGTTTTTT	CASSYLRDTGELFF
TRBV4-2	TRBJ1-5	.	.	TGTGCCAGCAGCCAAGATTTCGGTCAGCCCCAGCATTTT	CASSQDFGQPQHF
TRBV21-1	TRBJ1-1	.	.	TGTGCCAGCAGCAAAGCCTGGACAGGGGGCGCATCCGAAGCTTTCTTT	CASSKAWTGGASEAFF
TRBV28	TRBJ2-5	.	.	TGTGCCAGCAGTCTACCCCTGGCAGGGTATGGAGAGACCCAGTACTTC	CASSLPLAGYGETQYF
TRBV5-1	TRBJ1-3	.	.	TGCGCCAGCAGCCTCGCCGGGACTCAGATTCCCATATATTTT	CASSLAGTQIPIYF
TRBV3-1/TRBV3-2	TRBJ2-2	.	TRBD1	TGTGCCAGCAGCCTCATAACGGGACAGGGAACCGGGGAGCTGTTTTTT	CASSLITGQGTGELFF
TRBV5-1	TRBJ1-1	.	.	TGCGCCAGCAGCTTGAGGACCGGGGGGCAGGGGCCTAACACTGAAGCTTTCTTT	CASSLRTGGQGPNTEAFF
TRBV15	TRBJ2-6	.	TRBD2	TGTGCCACCAGCAGAGCTGGCGGGGGGTACTCTGGGGCCAACGTCCTGACTTTC	CATSRAGGGYSGANVLTF
TRBV24-1	TRBJ2-3	.	.	TGTGCCACCAGTGATTTGGCAGGGGCCAGCACAGATACGCAGTATTTT	CATSDLAGASTDTQYF
TRBV10-3	TRBJ1-1	.	TRBD1	TGTGCCATCAGTTCCGACAGGGTATATACTGAAGCTTTCTTT	CAISSDRVYTEAFF
TRBV7-9	TRBJ2-2	once	.	TGTGCCAGCAGCTTAGGGTCCGTCAGCGGGGAGCTGTTTTTT	CASSLGSVSGELFF
TRBV7-2	TRBJ1-3	.	TRBD1	TGTGCCAGCAGCTTAGCTTCTGGGACAGCTGGAAACACCATATATTTT	CASSLASGTAGNTIYF